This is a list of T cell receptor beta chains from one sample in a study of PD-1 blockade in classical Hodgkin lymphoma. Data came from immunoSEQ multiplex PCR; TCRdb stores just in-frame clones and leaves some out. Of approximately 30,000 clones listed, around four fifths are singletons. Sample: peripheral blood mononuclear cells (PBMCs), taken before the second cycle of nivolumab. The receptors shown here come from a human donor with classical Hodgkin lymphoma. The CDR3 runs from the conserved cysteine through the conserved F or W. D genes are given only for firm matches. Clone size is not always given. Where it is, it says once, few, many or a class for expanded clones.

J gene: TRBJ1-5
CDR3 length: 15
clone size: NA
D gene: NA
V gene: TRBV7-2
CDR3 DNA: TGTGCCAGCAGCTTAGGAGCCTATAGCAATCAGCCCCAGCATTTT
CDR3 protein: CASSLGAYSNQPQHF

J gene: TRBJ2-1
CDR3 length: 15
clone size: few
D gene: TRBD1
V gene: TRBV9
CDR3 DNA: TGTGCCAGCAGCGTAGCAGGGGGCGCCGTCTATGAGCAGTTCTTC
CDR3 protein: CASSVAGGAVYEQFF

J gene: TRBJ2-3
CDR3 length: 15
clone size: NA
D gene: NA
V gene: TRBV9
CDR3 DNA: TGTGCCAGCAGCGTAGACGGGAACGTCGGGGATACGCAGTATTTT
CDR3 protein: CASSVDGNVGDTQYF

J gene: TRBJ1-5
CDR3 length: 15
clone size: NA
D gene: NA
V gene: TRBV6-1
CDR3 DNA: TGTGCCAGCAGAACCGGGCCCCCGCAGAATCAGCCCCAGCATTTT
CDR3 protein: CASRTGPPQNQPQHF

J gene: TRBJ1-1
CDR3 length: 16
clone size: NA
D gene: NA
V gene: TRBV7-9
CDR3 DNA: TGTGCCAGCAGCTTAGGGGCCGGGGGGATGAACACTGAAGCTTTCTTT
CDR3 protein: CASSLGAGGMNTEAFF

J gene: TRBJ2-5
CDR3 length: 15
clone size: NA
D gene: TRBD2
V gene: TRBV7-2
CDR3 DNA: TGTGCCAGCAGCTTAAAATGGTCCGGGGGGGAGACCCAGTACTTC
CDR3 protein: CASSLKWSGGETQYF

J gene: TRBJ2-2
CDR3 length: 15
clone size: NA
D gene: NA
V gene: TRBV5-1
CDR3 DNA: TGCGCCAGCAGTGCGGGACACCCGAACACCGGGGAGCTGTTTTTT
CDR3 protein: CASSAGHPNTGELFF

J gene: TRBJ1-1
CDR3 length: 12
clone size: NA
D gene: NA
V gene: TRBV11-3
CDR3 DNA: TGTGCCAGCAGCCCAGCGGGTACTGAAGCTTTCTTT
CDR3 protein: CASSPAGTEAFF

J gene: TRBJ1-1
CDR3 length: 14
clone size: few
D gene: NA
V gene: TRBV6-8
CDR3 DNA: TGTGCCAGCAGTCACCAGGGGACGGGTTCTGAAGCTTTCTTT
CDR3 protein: CASSHQGTGSEAFF

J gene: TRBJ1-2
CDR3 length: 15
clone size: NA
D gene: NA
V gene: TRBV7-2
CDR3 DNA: TGTGCCAGCAGCTTAGCGATCGAGGGATTCTATGGCTACACCTTC
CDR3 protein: CASSLAIEGFYGYTF

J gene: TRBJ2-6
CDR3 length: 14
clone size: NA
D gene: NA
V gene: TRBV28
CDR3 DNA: TGTGCCAGCACCCCGAGGGCTGGGGCCAACGTCCTGACTTTC
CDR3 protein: CASTPRAGANVLTF

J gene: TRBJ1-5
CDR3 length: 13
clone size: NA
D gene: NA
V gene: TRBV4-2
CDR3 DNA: TGTGCCAGCAGTGGTGAGGGGGACCAGCCCCAGCATTTT
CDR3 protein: CASSGEGDQPQHF

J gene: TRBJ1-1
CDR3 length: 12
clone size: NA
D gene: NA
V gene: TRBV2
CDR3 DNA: TGTGCCAGCAGTGCGGGGGTTGCTGAAGCTTTCTTT
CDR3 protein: CASSAGVAEAFF

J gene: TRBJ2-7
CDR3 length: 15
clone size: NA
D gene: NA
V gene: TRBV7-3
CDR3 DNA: TGTGCCAGCAGCTTCACACCGGGGCCCACCTACGAGCAGTACTTC
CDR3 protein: CASSFTPGPTYEQYF

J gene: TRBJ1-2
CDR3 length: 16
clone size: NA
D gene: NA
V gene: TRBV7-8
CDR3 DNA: TGTGCCAGCAGCTTACTTGCTCCAGGGACCAACTATGGCTACACCTTC
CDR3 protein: CASSLLAPGTNYGYTF

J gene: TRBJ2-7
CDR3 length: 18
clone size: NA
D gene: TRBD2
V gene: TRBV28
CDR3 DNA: TGTGCCAGCGGGGGTGTCAGTAAGTTAGCGGGAGGATTGCGCGAGCAGTACTTC
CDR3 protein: CASGGVSKLAGGLREQYF

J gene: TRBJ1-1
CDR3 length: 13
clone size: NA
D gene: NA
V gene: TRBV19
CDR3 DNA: TGTGCCAGTAGTATAGGTGGTCTCGGCGGAGCTTTCTTT
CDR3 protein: CASSIGGLGGAFF

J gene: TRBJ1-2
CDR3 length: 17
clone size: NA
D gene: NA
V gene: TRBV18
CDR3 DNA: TGTGCCAGCTCACATACCCTTTGGGAGGGCCGAGCTGAGGGCTACACCTTC
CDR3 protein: CASSHTLWEGRAEGYTF

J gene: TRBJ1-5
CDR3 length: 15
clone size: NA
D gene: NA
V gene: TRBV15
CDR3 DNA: TGTGCCACCAGCTTCCAGAGGAAGAGCAATCAGCCCCAGCATTTT
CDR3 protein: CATSFQRKSNQPQHF

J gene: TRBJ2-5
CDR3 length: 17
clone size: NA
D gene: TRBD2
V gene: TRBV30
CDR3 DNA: TGTGCCTGGAGTGTACACCGACTAGCGGGAGGGTGGGAGACCCAGTACTTC
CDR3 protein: CAWSVHRLAGGWETQYF

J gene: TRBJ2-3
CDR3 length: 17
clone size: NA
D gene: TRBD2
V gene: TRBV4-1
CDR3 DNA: TGCGCCAGCAGCCAGGGCCGTAGCGGGATGGTTGGAGATACGCAGTATTTT
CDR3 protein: CASSQGRSGMVGDTQYF

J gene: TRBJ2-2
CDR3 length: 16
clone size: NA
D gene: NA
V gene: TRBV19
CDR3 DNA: TGTGCCAGTAGGGACTCCGGACGGACAAACACCGGGGAGCTGTTTTTT
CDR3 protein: CASRDSGRTNTGELFF

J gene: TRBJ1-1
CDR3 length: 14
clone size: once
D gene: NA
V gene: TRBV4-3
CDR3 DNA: TGCGCCAGCAGCCAAGATCGGGTGAACACTGAAGCTTTCTTT
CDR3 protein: CASSQDRVNTEAFF

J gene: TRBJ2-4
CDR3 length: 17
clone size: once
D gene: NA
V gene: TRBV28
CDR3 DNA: TGTGCCAGCAGAAGCCTCCTAGGGGGGCTGGCCAAAAACATTCAGTACTTC
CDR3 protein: CASRSLLGGLAKNIQYF

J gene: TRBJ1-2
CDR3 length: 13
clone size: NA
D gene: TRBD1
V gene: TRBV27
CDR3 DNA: TGTGCCAGCGGACAGGGGCGGACCTATGGCTACACCTTC
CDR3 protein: CASGQGRTYGYTF

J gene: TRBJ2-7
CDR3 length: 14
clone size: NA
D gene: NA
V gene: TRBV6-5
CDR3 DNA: TGTGCCAGCAGTCGGGACTCCGGCCCCTACGAGCAGTACTTC
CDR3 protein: CASSRDSGPYEQYF

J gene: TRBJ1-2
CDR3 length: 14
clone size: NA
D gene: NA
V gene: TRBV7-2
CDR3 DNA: TGTGCCAGCAGCATACACGGGACATCCTATGGCTACACCTTC
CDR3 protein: CASSIHGTSYGYTF

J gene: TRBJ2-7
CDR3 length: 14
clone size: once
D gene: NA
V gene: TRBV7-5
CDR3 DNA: TGTGCCAGCAGCTCTTCGACAGGGTCCTACGAGCAGTACTTC
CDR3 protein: CASSSSTGSYEQYF

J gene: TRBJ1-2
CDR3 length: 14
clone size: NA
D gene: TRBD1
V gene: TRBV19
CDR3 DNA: TGTGCCAGTACGGACAGGGCGCGTGACTATGGCTACACCTTC
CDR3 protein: CASTDRARDYGYTF

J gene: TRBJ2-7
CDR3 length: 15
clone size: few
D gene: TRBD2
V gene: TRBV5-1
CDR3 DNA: TGCGCCAGCAGCTTTATCGGGACTAGCGCCTACGAGCAGTACTTC
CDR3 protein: CASSFIGTSAYEQYF

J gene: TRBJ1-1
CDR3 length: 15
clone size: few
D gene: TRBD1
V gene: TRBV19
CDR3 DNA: TGTGCCAGTAGTGCTACCGACAGGGGAGGAACTGAAGCTTTCTTT
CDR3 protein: CASSATDRGGTEAFF

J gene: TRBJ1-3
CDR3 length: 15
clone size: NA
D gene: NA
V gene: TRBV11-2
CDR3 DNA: TGTGCCAGCAGCTCCCCGACTGTCTCTGGAAACACCATATATTTT
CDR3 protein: CASSSPTVSGNTIYF

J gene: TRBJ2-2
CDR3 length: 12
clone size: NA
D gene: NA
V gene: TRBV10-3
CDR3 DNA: TGTGCCATCAGGCAGGGAACCGGGGAGCTGTTTTTT
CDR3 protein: CAIRQGTGELFF

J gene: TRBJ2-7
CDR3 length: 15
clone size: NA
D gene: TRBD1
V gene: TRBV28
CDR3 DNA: TGTGCCAGCAGTTTACCCCGGACAGGGCCCTACGAGCAGTACTTC
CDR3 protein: CASSLPRTGPYEQYF

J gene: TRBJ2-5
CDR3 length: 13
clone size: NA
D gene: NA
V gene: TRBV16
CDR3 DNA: TGTGCCAGCAGCCGGAGGTGGCAAGAGACCCAGTACTTC
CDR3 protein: CASSRRWQETQYF

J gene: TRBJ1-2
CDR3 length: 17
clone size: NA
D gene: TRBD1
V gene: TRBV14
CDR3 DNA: TGTGCCAGCAGCCAAGATCGGTTTAGGACAGGGTTCTCTGGCTACACCTTC
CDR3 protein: CASSQDRFRTGFSGYTF